A single sample is the source of the 22 T cell receptor beta chains below, sequenced in a study of blood T cell repertoires in COVID-19. The assay was immunoSEQ multiplex PCR, and TCRdb's table has in-frame clones only and misses some. Found here are roughly 670,000 clones, about 87% of them singletons; the top ten hold 0.2% to 0.3%. Sequenced sample: peripheral blood. The receptors derive from a woman aged 18-30 years with acute or convalescent COVID-19.

This chain's CDR3 is CATSPQRGSYNEQFF. The DNA for the CDR3 is TGTGCCACCAGCCCACAGCGGGGGAGTTACAATGAGCAGTTCTTC. The V gene is TRBV15, the J gene TRBJ2-1; 8 positions agree with TRBD2. In germline, CDR1 is LNHNV, CDR2 YYDKDF (reference sequence). The CDR3 totals 15 residues. J was trimmed by 4 bases and V by 5 bases; bases with no gene match: 7. Full variable domain (missing parts from reference TRBV15 and TRBJ2-1): DAMVIQNPRYQVTQFGKPVTLSCSQTLNHNVMYWYQQKSSQAPKLLFHYYDKDFNNEADTPDNFQSRRPNTSFCFLDIRSPGLGDTAMYLCATSPQRGSYNEQFFGPGTRLTVL.

This clone has only a few counts. This CDR3 reads CASSQGSTGVYEQYF. Here the CDR3 DNA reads TGTGCCAGCAGCCAAGGGTCAACAGGGGTGTACGAGCAGTACTTC. The chain is built from TRBV3-1 (or the pseudogene TRBV3-2) and TRBJ2-7; TRBD1 agrees at 7 bases. After removal of 1 base from V and 4 bases from J, the junction contained 7 bases not matched to a gene. The CDR3 totals 15 residues. CDR1 is LGHDT, CDR2 YNNKEL, per germline (reference sequence).

This chain uses TRBV21-1 with TRBJ2-6; the table's D call of TRBD2 was not tested on the DNA. TRBV21-1 is a documented pseudogene. The CDR3 is 16 amino acids. As DNA, the CDR3 is TGTGCCAGCCCCGGGGAGGGTAGCTCTGGGGCCAACGTCCTGACTTTC. Protein product: CASPGEGSSGANVLTF.

The V and J genes are TRBV7-9 and TRBJ1-2; 9 bases match TRBD1. In germline, CDR1 is SEHNR, CDR2 FQNEAQ (reference sequence). The ends lost 3 bases at V and 3 bases at J; junction bases unmatched: 5. This CDR3 spans 15 amino acids. The CDR3 DNA sequence: TGTGCCAGCAGCTTTGGACAGGGGTCTTACTATGGCTACACCTTC. This encodes CASSFGQGSYYGYTF.

The chain is built from TRBV28 and TRBJ2-5, with 7 bases identical to TRBD1. Germline CDR1 is MDHEN and CDR2 is SYDVKM. The CDR3 is made up of 17 amino acids. The V gene end was trimmed by 3 bases and the J gene end by 5 bases; junction bases not matched to a gene: 15. Here the CDR3 reads CASSFLGSTGVGETQYF. The DNA for the CDR3 is TGTGCCAGCAGTTTTTTAGGATCCACAGGGGTAGGTGAGACCCAGTACTTC.

The chain uses TRBV6-5 and TRBJ1-2; possible D gene TRBD1, 6 bases. The CDR3 is made up of 14 amino acids. Germline-derived CDR1 and CDR2 are MNHEY and SVGAGI. With 4 bases removed from V and 4 bases from J, the gap between germline ends came to 13 bases. The CDR3 sequence is CASSLGDNRYGYTF. The CDR3 DNA reads TGTGCCAGCAGTTTGGGGGACAACCGCTATGGCTACACCTTC.

The rearrangement uses TRBV7-6 and TRBJ1-1; no reliable D call. V lost 5 bases, J lost 4 bases, and 11 bases lay in between. The CDR3 has 13 residues. CDR1 is SGHVS and CDR2 is FNYEAQ in the germline V gene. CDR3 loop: CASSRSGSTEAFF. CDR3 coding DNA: TGTGCCAGCAGCCGCTCCGGGAGCACTGAAGCTTTCTTT.

This clone has just one count. Other DNA sequences from this sample encode an identical CDR3 as well. The V gene is TRBV19, the J gene TRBJ2-2, with D possibly being TRBD1 (6 bases). Looked up from germline, CDR1 is LNHDA and CDR2 is SQIVND (reference sequence). V gave up 2 bases and J gave up 5 bases, with 6 bases separating them. The CDR3 sequence is 13 residues long. Here the CDR3 reads CASSIRGTGELFF. CDR3 nucleotides: TGTGCCAGTAGTATAAGGGGGACCGGGGAGCTGTTTTTT.

The rearrangement joins TRBV7-9 to TRBJ1-2, with D unresolved. The CDR3 is 13 residues long. V was shortened by 2 bases and J by 8 bases, with 12 bases between the two germline ends. CDR1 and CDR2 from the germline V gene are SEHNR and FQNEAQ (reference sequence). DNA for the CDR3: TGTGCCAGCAGCTTAATCGGAGGAAAAGGCTACACCTTC. Amino acid sequence: CASSLIGGKGYTF.

This chain links TRBV27 with TRBJ1-2; no definite D call. Deletions cut 5 bases from V and 0 bases from J, with 7 bases between. Per the germline V gene, CDR1 is MNHEY and CDR2 is SMNVEV (reference sequence). The CDR3 is 13 amino acids. CDR3 in amino acids: CASSIGANYGYTF. CDR3 DNA: TGTGCCAGCAGTATCGGAGCTAACTATGGCTACACCTTC.

The chain is built from TRBV25-1 and TRBJ1-2, with no clear D. The CDR3 length is 13 residues. V was shortened by 3 bases and J by 6 bases, with 11 bases between the two germline ends. Germline V gene data show CDR1 as MGHDK and CDR2 as SYGVNS. The CDR3 loop reads CASSDLRSHGYTF. The CDR3 DNA follows: TGTGCCAGCAGTGACTTAAGGAGCCATGGCTACACCTTC.

This clone has only one observation. The chain is built from TRBV7-9 and TRBJ2-3; 12 positions match TRBD2. The germline gives CDR1 SEHNR, CDR2 FQNEAQ (reference sequence). The trim removed 5 bases at V and 1 base at J, leaving 10 bases unmatched. The CDR3 covers 18 residues. The DNA for the CDR3 is TGTGCCAGCAGCCTGGGGAGTCGACTAGCGGGGGGCACAGATACGCAGTATTTT. Translated, it gives CASSLGSRLAGGTDTQYF.

In this sample, this clone turned up once. The genes are TRBV6-4 and TRBJ2-2, with 7 nucleotides matching TRBD1. J was trimmed by 4 bases and V by 6 bases; bases with no gene match: 8. CDR3 length: 15 amino acids. Germline CDR1 MRHNA, CDR2 SNTAGT. The CDR3 DNA is TGTGCCAGCAGCACCAGCGACAGGGCCACCGGGGAGCTGTTTTTT. Translating it yields CASSTSDRATGELFF.

The chain carries TRBV11-1 and TRBJ1-1; D perhaps matches TRBD1 (5 bases). The CDR3 runs to 13 residues. Germline V lookup: CDR1 SGHAT, CDR2 FQDESV (reference sequence). V was cut by 2 bases and J by 6 bases, with 10 bases left in between. The CDR3 is CASSLSLGAEAFF. DNA for the CDR3: TGTGCCAGCAGCTTATCCCTAGGGGCTGAAGCTTTCTTT.

The V call is TRBV27, the J call TRBJ1-5; tentative D call: TRBD1 (6 bases). The germline gives CDR1 MNHEY, CDR2 SMNVEV (reference sequence). The CDR3 covers 13 residues. Trimming removed 6 bases at V and 5 bases at J, with 11 bases between. The CDR3 sequence is CASSPDSDQPQHF. The CDR3 nucleotides read TGTGCCAGCAGCCCGGACAGTGATCAGCCCCAGCATTTT.

Notes on this clone: The same CDR3 can be traced to other DNA sequences in this sample. J is TRBJ1-2 and V is TRBV6-5; D unresolved. Germline CDR1 reads MNHEY; CDR2 reads SVGAGI. This CDR3 has 13 amino acids. The germline V and J ends were trimmed by 2 bases and 8 bases, with 12 bases remaining between them. CDR3 in amino acids: CASSYSLSYGYTF. In DNA, the CDR3 is TGTGCCAGCAGTTACAGTTTGTCCTACGGCTACACCTTC.

V usage is TRBV7-2 and J usage is TRBJ1-2, with 7 bases lining up with TRBD1. Germline loops: CDR1 SGHTA, CDR2 FQGNSA. This CDR3 is 15 amino acids long. V trimming: 1 base; J trimming: 3 bases; junction bases outside the gene matches: 5. The CDR3 nucleotides are TGTGCCAGCAGCTTAGAACAGGGGATTCACTATGGCTACACCTTC. The encoded protein is CASSLEQGIHYGYTF.

This rearrangement joins TRBV27 to TRBJ1-5; weak D call: TRBD1 (6 bases). CDR3 size: 14 residues. V was trimmed by 5 bases and J by 1 base, leaving 9 bases between them. Per germline, CDR1 MNHEY and CDR2 SMNVEV (reference sequence). CDR3: CASSPGTSNQPQHF. As DNA, the CDR3 is TGTGCCAGCAGTCCCGGGACAAGCAATCAGCCCCAGCATTTT.

The chain has TRBV27 and TRBJ2-7; 12 bases map to TRBD1. CDR3 size: 14 residues. Germline assignment: CDR1 MNHEY and CDR2 SMNVEV (reference sequence). Trimming cost V 5 bases and J 7 bases; bases outside gene matches: 6. DNA of the CDR3: TGTGCCAGCAGTCCCAGGGACAGGGGGCAAGAGCAGTACTTC. This translates into CASSPRDRGQEQYF.

This chain connects TRBV6-5 to TRBJ2-3; weak D call: TRBD2 (5 bases). With 5 bases removed from V and 4 bases from J, the gap between germline ends came to 10 bases. Germline CDR1 is MNHEY and CDR2 is SVGAGI. This CDR3 comprises 13 residues. In DNA, the CDR3 is TGTGCCAGCAGTCGAACTAGGGCAGATACGCAGTATTTT. Its translation: CASSRTRADTQYF.

This clone was seen just once. The chain recombines TRBV27 with TRBJ2-1, with no clear D. With 8 bases removed from V and 2 bases from J, the gap between germline ends came to 10 bases. The CDR3 is made up of 13 amino acids. Germline CDR1 reads MNHEY; CDR2 reads SMNVEV (reference sequence). CDR3: CASPLYPYNEQFF. The DNA of the CDR3 is TGTGCCAGCCCCCTCTACCCCTACAATGAGCAGTTCTTC.

The chain has TRBV7-9 and TRBJ1-2; 7 bases fit TRBD1. The CDR3 has 15 amino acids. With 1 base clipped from V and 7 bases from J, the junction kept 9 bases outside the gene matches. Germline V gene data show CDR1 as SEHNR and CDR2 as FQNEAQ (reference sequence). CDR3 sequence: CASSLESTGSSGYTF. CDR3 sequence (DNA): TGTGCCAGCAGCTTAGAGTCGACAGGGAGTAGTGGCTACACCTTC.